The 23 T cell receptor beta chains below all came from one sample that was sequenced in a study of OX40 agonist ivuxolimab in advanced cancers. Sequenced by immunoSEQ multiplex PCR; TCRdb stores in-frame clones only, minus some. This sample carries about 33,000 clones, about four fifths of them seen once, and the ten largest clones take roughly 23%. Source: CD4+ or CD8+ T cells sorted from blood, taken in a trial of the OX40 agonist ivuxolimab. These receptors were collected from an adult with an advanced solid tumor such as melanoma, head and neck, liver or kidney cancer.

The rearrangement uses TRBV6-5 and TRBJ2-3; 8 bases fit TRBD1. The CDR3 contains 14 residues. V shed 6 bases, J shed 7 bases, and the junction held 9 bases outside the gene matches. The germline gives CDR1 MNHEY, CDR2 SVGAGI. CDR3 coding DNA: TGTGCCAGCAGCTCCCGGACAGGGTGGAATACGCAGTATTTT. This gives the protein CASSSRTGWNTQYF.

The rearrangement uses TRBV10-1 and TRBJ1-2, with D uncertain. Trimming left V 0 bases short and J 2 bases short, with 7 bases between. Germline lookup yields CDR1 WNHNN and CDR2 SYGVQD (reference sequence). The CDR3 consists of 14 residues. The DNA for the CDR3 is TGCGCCAGCAGTGAGTCGATAGGGAACTATGGCTACACCTTC. It codes for CASSESIGNYGYTF.

The chain joins TRBV7-9 to TRBJ2-1; 9 bases fit TRBD1. V trimming: 5 bases; J trimming: 8 bases; junction bases outside the gene matches: 10. The CDR3 is 15 residues long. Germline V lookup: CDR1 SEHNR, CDR2 FQNEAQ (reference sequence). The CDR3 region is CASSAGTGLFYEQFF. CDR3 in DNA: TGTGCCAGCAGCGCCGGGACAGGGTTGTTCTATGAGCAGTTCTTC.

The J gene is TRBJ1-5, the V gene TRBV30; D might be TRBD1 (5 bases). Between the trimmed V and J ends, which lost 2 bases and 1 base, there was a span of 6 bases. The CDR3 is 13 amino acids. Looked up from germline, CDR1 is GTSNPN and CDR2 is SVGIG (reference sequence). Written as DNA, the CDR3 is TGTGCCTGGAGTCGGGACAGCAATCAGCCCCAGCATTTT. This codes for CAWSRDSNQPQHF.

The V call is TRBV28, the J call TRBJ2-3; D is possibly TRBD2 (6 bases). This CDR3 has 16 residues. Between the trimmed V and J ends, which lost 3 bases and 1 base, there was a span of 14 bases. Germline values: CDR1 MDHEN, CDR2 SYDVKM. The CDR3 coding sequence is TGTGCCAGCAGTTTTTCCCGGGCGGGGCGCACAGATACGCAGTATTTT. It yields the protein CASSFSRAGRTDTQYF.

The chain joins TRBV19 to TRBJ2-7; D may be TRBD1 or TRBD2 (5 bases each). The V and J ends lost 7 bases and 6 bases respectively, with 13 bases between them. CDR3 size: 12 residues. Germline assignment: CDR1 LNHDA and CDR2 SQIVND (reference sequence). The CDR3 is CASNGGFGEQYF. The CDR3 nucleotides are TGTGCCAGTAATGGGGGATTTGGCGAGCAGTACTTC.

This clone turned up a few times. The CDR3 bases are TGTGCCTGGAAGGGGAGGTCCTACGAGCAGTACTTC. Amino acids: CAWKGRSYEQYF. The chain links TRBV30 to TRBJ2-7, with D possibly matching TRBD2 (6 bases). The ends were cut back, 4 bases at V and 1 base at J, with 8 bases in the middle. From germline, CDR1 is GTSNPN and CDR2 SVGIG (reference sequence). The length of the CDR3 is 12 residues.

To note about this clone: One end of the junction fails to match germline, which may point to a read error. The chain recombines TRBV2 with TRBJ2-1; tentatively, D is TRBD2 (6 bases). The length of the CDR3 is 14 residues. The germline V gene encodes CDR1 SNHLY and CDR2 FYNNEI. DNA for the CDR3: TGTGCCAGCAGGGAAGATCGGGGGAACAATGAGCAGTTCTTC. Translating it yields CASREDRGNNEQFF.

The chain is built from TRBV6-5 and TRBJ1-1; no clear D gene. This CDR3 is built from 12 residues. Germline V gene lookup returns CDR1 MNHEY and CDR2 SVGAGI. Trimming took 0 bases from V and 8 from J, leaving 7 bases between them. In DNA form, the CDR3 reads TGTGCCAGCAGTTACTCGGGCTCCGAAGCTTTCTTT. Translated, it gives CASSYSGSEAFF.

This clone was observed once. This rearrangement joins TRBV29-1 to TRBJ2-5; possibly TRBD1 for D (6 bases). This CDR3 has 15 amino acids. Trimming removed 3 bases at V and 4 bases at J, with 18 bases between. Germline CDR1 and CDR2: SQVTM and ANQGSEA. The CDR3 loop reads CSVDSLAGALETQYF. The CDR3 DNA is TGCAGCGTTGATTCCCTGGCAGGGGCTTTAGAGACCCAGTACTTC.

The chain has TRBV18 and TRBJ1-2; 7 bases map to TRBD1. The CDR3 runs to 14 residues. Trimming at V came to 1 base and at J to 2 bases, leaving 1 base not matched to a gene. Per germline, CDR1 KGHSH and CDR2 LQKENI. CDR3 sequence: CASSPQGQNYGYTF. CDR3 coding DNA: TGTGCCAGCTCACCACAGGGACAGAACTATGGCTACACCTTC.

This clone has more than one count but fewer than ten. V is TRBV7-9 and J is TRBJ2-1; no definite D call. Germline CDR1 is SEHNR and CDR2 is FQNEAQ (reference sequence). Deletions cut 5 bases from V and 5 bases from J, with 16 bases between. The length of the CDR3 is 15 residues. The CDR3 here is CASSNKRRIDNEQFF. The DNA of the CDR3 is TGTGCCAGCAGCAACAAGCGACGGATAGACAATGAGCAGTTCTTC.

In this sample, this clone is medium-sized. The chain is built from TRBV10-3 and TRBJ1-2; D remains ambiguous. CDR1 ENHRY and CDR2 SYGVKD come from the germline V gene. This CDR3 comprises 12 residues. Trimming pared 3 bases from V and 6 bases from J, leaving 8 bases between. CDR3 DNA sequence: TGTGCCATCAGTGAATTCGGGAATGGCTACACCTTC. This codes for CAISEFGNGYTF.

The rearrangement joins TRBV19 to TRBJ1-5; no clear D. The germline V gene encodes CDR1 LNHDA and CDR2 SQIVND (reference sequence). This CDR3 is 15 amino acids long. V was clipped by 1 base and J by 3 bases, with 10 bases between them. DNA of the CDR3: TGTGCCAGTAGTATAGCAACGCGAAACAATCAGCCCCAGCATTTT. Protein sequence: CASSIATRNNQPQHF.

This clone turned up a few times. The chain uses TRBV7-2 and TRBJ2-3; D is unclear. This CDR3 is built from 15 residues. CDR1 and CDR2 (germline): SGHTA, FQGNSA. With 1 base removed from V and 5 bases from J, the gap between germline ends came to 13 bases. CDR3: CASSLGGTRVDTQYF. CDR3 coding DNA: TGTGCCAGCAGCTTAGGCGGCACCCGGGTAGATACGCAGTATTTT.

The rearrangement joins TRBV7-3 to TRBJ2-2; either TRBD1 or TRBD2 may supply D (6 bases each). Trimming stripped 3 bases from V and 1 base from J, with 12 bases between. This CDR3 has 16 residues. The germline gives CDR1 SGHTA, CDR2 FQGTGA. CDR3 DNA: TGTGCCAGCAGCTTCAACGGGGGCCAGAACACCGGGGAGCTGTTTTTT. Its translation is CASSFNGGQNTGELFF.

The chain carries TRBV2 and TRBJ1-4, with unresolved D. The CDR3 has 15 amino acids. V lost 4 bases, J lost 8 bases, and 17 bases lay in between. Germline V gene data show CDR1 as SNHLY and CDR2 as FYNNEI. The CDR3 spells CASSVATTRFEKLFF. CDR3 coding DNA: TGTGCCAGCAGTGTAGCGACAACGCGGTTCGAAAAACTGTTTTTT.

J is TRBJ2-2 and V is TRBV2, with 12 positions matching TRBD1. Looked up from germline, CDR1 is SNHLY and CDR2 is FYNNEI. The trim removed 6 bases at V and 6 bases at J, leaving 11 bases unmatched. This CDR3 has 17 amino acids. CDR3 coding DNA: TGTGCCAGCAGGACGGGGACAGGGGGCTGGAGGGCCGGGGAGCTGTTTTTT. It encodes CASRTGTGGWRAGELFF. Supplemented by reference TRBV2 and TRBJ2-2, the full variable domain reads EPEVTQTPSHQVTQMGQEVILRCVPISNHLYFYWYRQILGQKVEFLVSFYNNEISEKSEIFDDQFSVERPDGSNFTLKIRSTKLEDSAMYFCASRTGTGGWRAGELFFGEGSRLTVL.

The V call is TRBV30, the J call TRBJ2-7, with D possibly matching TRBD1 (6 bases). V was trimmed by 4 bases and J by 6 bases, leaving 16 bases between them. This CDR3 region has 13 residues. Germline CDR1 reads GTSNPN; CDR2 reads SVGIG (reference sequence). The CDR3 region has the DNA TGTGCCTGGAACAGGCAGGGGATGCGCGAGCAGTACTTC. The encoded protein is CAWNRQGMREQYF. Filled out from reference TRBV30 and TRBJ2-7, the complete variable domain reads SQTIHQWPATLVQPVGSPLSLECTVEGTSNPNLYWYRQAAGRGLQLLFYSVGIGQISSEVPQNLSASRPQDRQFILSSKKLLLSDSGFYLCAWNRQGMREQYFGPGTRLTVT.

The genes are TRBV7-2 and TRBJ1-1; no clear D gene. The CDR3 length is 17 residues. V gave up 1 base and J gave up 0 bases, with 15 bases separating them. CDR1 and CDR2 (germline): SGHTA, FQGNSA. CDR3 protein: CASSLVAGLGMNTEAFF. The CDR3 nucleotides are TGTGCCAGCAGCTTAGTTGCGGGATTAGGGATGAACACTGAAGCTTTCTTT.

The chain joins TRBV19 to TRBJ1-4, with unresolved D. CDR3 length: 14 residues. From germline, CDR1 is LNHDA and CDR2 SQIVND (reference sequence). V lost 3 bases and J lost 4, with 9 bases in between. The CDR3 sequence: CASSMAALNEKLFF. The CDR3 DNA sequence: TGTGCCAGTAGTATGGCAGCCCTTAATGAAAAACTGTTTTTT.

The rearrangement joins TRBV2 to TRBJ2-7; D not certain. Germline V gene lookup returns CDR1 SNHLY and CDR2 FYNNEI. V lost 6 bases and J 1 base, leaving 7 bases between the germline ends. The CDR3 consists of 12 residues. The CDR3 is CASRWESYEQYF. CDR3 coding DNA: TGTGCCAGCAGATGGGAATCCTACGAGCAGTACTTC.

This chain joins TRBV28 and TRBJ2-7; tentatively, D is TRBD2 (5 bases). Trimming cost V 3 bases and J 1 base, with 16 bases left between them. This CDR3 has 16 residues. Germline-derived CDR1 and CDR2 are MDHEN and SYDVKM. In DNA form, the CDR3 reads TGTGCCAGCAGTTTTTCCCTGGCGGGTCTATCCTACGAGCAGTACTTC. Residues: CASSFSLAGLSYEQYF.